This T cell receptor beta chain was sequenced during a study of T cell changes during pregnancy in multiple sclerosis. The CDR3 spans 12 residues. Germline CDR1 reads MNHNY; CDR2 reads SVGAGI (reference sequence). Trimming left V 7 bases short and J 3 bases short, with 8 bases between. Profiled with immunoSEQ multiplex PCR; TCRdb holds only in-frame clones, not every one. The sample holds tens of thousands of clones; about nine tenths are singletons and the top ten take 1.5% to 2.5%. V and J are TRBV6-6 and TRBJ2-3, with D hard to call. Sequencing used peripheral blood, obtained in the second trimester of pregnancy. The sequence derives from a female donor with multiple sclerosis, enrolled in a pregnancy study. CDR3 loop: CASKEQTDTQYF. The CDR3 DNA sequence: TGTGCCAGCAAAGAACAGACAGATACGCAGTATTTT.